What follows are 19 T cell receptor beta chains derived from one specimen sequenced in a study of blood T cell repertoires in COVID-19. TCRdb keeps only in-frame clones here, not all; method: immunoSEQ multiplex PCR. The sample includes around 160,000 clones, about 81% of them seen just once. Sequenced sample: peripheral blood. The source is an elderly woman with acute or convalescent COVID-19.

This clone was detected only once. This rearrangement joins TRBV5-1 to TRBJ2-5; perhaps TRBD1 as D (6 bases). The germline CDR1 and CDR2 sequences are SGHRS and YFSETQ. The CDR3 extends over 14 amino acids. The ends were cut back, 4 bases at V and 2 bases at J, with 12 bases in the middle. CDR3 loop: CASSAQGPQETQYF. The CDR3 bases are TGCGCCAGCAGCGCGCAGGGGCCTCAAGAGACCCAGTACTTC.

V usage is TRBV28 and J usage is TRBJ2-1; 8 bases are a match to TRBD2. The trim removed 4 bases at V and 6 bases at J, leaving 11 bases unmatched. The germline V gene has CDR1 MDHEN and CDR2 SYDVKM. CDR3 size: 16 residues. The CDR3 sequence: CASSSSLAAVSNEQFF. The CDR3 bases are TGTGCCAGCAGTTCTTCACTAGCGGCGGTGAGCAATGAGCAGTTCTTC.

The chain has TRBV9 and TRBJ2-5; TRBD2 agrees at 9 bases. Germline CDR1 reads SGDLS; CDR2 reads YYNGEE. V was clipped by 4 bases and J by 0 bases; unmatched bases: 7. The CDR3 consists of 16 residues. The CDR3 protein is CASSIGTSRHQETQYF. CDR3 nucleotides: TGTGCCAGCAGCATAGGGACTAGCCGACACCAAGAGACCCAGTACTTC.

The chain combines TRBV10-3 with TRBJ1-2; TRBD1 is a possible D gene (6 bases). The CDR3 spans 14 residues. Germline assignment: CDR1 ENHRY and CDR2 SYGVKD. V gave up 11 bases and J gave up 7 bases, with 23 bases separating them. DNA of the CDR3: TGTGCCTCACAATGGGGGGGCTCTAAGGTTGGCTACACCTTC. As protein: CASQWGGSKVGYTF.

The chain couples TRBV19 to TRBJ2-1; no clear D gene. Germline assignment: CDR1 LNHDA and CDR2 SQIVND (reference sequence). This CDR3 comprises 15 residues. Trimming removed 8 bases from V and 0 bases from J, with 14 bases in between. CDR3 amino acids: CASSSDSSSYNEQFF. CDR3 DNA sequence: TGTGCCAGTTCCTCAGACTCCAGCTCCTACAATGAGCAGTTCTTC.

This chain's CDR3 is CASSAGTGRTDTQYF. The CDR3 nucleotides read TGTGCCAGCAGCGCTGGGACAGGGCGGACAGATACGCAGTATTTT. The V gene is TRBV9, the J gene TRBJ2-3, with TRBD1 identical over 9 bases. Trimming took 3 bases from V and 3 from J; bases not matched to a gene: 5. CDR1 SGDLS and CDR2 YYNGEE come from the germline V gene. This CDR3 is 15 amino acids long.

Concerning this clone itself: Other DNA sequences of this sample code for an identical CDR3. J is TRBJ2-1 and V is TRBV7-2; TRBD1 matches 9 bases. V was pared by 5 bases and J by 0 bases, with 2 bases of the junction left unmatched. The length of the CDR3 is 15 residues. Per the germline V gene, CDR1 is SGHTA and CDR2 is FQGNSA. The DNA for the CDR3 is TGTGCCAGCAGCCTGGACAGGGGCTCCTACAATGAGCAGTTCTTC. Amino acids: CASSLDRGSYNEQFF.

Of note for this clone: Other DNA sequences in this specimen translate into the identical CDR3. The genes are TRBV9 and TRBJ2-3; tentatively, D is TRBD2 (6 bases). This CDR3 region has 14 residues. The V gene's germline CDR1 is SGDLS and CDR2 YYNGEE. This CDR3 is CASSDGSRTDTQYF. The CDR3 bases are TGTGCTAGTTCAGACGGGAGCCGCACAGATACGCAGTATTTT.

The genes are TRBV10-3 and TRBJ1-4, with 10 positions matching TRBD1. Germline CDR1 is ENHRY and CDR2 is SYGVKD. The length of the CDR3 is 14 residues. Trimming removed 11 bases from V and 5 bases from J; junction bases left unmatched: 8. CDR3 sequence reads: CAAGPGQGNEKLFF. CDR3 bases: TGTGCCGCGGGCCCGGGACAGGGGAATGAAAAACTGTTTTTT.

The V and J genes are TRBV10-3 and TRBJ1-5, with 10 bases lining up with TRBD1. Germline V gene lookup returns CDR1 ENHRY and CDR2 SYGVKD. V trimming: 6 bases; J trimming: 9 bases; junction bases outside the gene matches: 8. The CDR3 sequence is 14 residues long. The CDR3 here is CAIREDRGSGPQHF. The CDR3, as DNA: TGTGCCATCAGGGAGGACAGGGGGTCCGGGCCCCAGCATTTT.

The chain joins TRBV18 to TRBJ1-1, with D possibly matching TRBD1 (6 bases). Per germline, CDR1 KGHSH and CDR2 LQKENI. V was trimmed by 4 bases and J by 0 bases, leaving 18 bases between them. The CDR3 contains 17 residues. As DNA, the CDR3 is TGTGCCAGCTCACTAATACAGGGAATGGAGATGAACACTGAAGCTTTCTTT. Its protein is CASSLIQGMEMNTEAFF.

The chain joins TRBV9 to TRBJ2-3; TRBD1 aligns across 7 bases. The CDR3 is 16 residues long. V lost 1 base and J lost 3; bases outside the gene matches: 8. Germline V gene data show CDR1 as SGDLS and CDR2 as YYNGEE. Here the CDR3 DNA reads TGTGCCAGCAGCGTATCCCCGGCAGGGGGAACAGATACGCAGTATTTT. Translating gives CASSVSPAGGTDTQYF.

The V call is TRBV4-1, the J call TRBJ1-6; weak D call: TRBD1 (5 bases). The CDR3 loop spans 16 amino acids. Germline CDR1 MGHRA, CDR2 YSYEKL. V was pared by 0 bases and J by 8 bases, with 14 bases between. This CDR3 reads CASSQDSRDSDSPLHF. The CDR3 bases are TGCGCCAGCAGCCAAGATAGCAGGGACTCTGATTCACCCCTCCACTTT.

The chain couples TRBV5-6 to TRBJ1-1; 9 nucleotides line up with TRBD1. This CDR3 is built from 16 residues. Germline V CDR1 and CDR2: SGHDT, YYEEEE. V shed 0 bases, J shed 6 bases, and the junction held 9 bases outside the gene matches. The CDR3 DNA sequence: TGTGCCAGCAGCTTGGGTGGGGGGACAGGGACCCCTGAAGCTTTCTTT. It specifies CASSLGGGTGTPEAFF.

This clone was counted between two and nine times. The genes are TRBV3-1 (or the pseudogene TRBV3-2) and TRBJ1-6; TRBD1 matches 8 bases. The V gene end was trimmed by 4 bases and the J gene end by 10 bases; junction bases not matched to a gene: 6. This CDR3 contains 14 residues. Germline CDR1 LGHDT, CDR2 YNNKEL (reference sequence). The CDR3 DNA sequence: TGTGCCAGCAGCCCGAGACAGGGGCGCTCACCCCTCCACTTT. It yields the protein CASSPRQGRSPLHF.

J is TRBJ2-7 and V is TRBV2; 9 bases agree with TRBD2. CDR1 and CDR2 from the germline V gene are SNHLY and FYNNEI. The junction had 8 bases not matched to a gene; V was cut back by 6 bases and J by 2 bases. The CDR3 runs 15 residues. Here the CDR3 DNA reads TGTGCCAGCAGAGACATTCTAGCGGGGACCTACGAGCAGTACTTC. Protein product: CASRDILAGTYEQYF.

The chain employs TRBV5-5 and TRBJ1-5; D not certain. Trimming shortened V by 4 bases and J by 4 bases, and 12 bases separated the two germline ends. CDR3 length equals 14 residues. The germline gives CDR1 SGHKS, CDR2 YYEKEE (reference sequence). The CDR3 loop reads CASSLGGLNQPQHF. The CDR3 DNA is TGTGCCAGCAGCCTAGGTGGATTAAATCAGCCCCAGCATTTT.

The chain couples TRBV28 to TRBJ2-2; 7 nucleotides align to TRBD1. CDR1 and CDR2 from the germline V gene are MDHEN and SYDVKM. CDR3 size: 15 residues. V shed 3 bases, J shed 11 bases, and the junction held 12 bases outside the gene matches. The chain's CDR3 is CASSLGGQARDELFF. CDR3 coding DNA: TGTGCCAGCAGTTTGGGTGGACAGGCCCGAGATGAGCTGTTTTTT.

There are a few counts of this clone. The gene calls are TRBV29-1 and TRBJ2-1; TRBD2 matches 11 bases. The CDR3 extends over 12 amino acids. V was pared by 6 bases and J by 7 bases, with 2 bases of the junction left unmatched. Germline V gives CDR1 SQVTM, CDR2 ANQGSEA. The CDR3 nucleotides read TGCAGCGTCTGGACTAGCGGGAATGAGCAGTTCTTC. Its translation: CSVWTSGNEQFF.